The T cell receptor beta chain described here comes from a study of blood T cell repertoires in COVID-19 (dated by TCRdb to the early 2020s). Background for the entire study: Samples from collaborators originated in the United States, Italy and Spain and spanned both the acute and convalescent phases of COVID-19. The dataset comprised deeply sampled blood TCRbeta repertoires from subjects exposed to, actively infected with, or recovered from COVID-19. A freely available public database, intended as a resource for researchers studying the immune response to SARS-CoV-2, is where the repertoires were released. The prospective study material was composed of cDNA or gDNA derived from T cells, B-cell-depleted T cells, or PBMCs. Where available, HLA class I and class II types were taken from metadata supplied by the sample provider and were not determined by assay-based typing. The sample metadata nearly always contained a de-identified subject ID, COVID-19 status, age in years and sex. The samples were drawn from two sources: the first 160 participants of the ongoing ImmuneRACE study, and 950 to 1,500 subjects contributed by 6 global collaborators.

General conclusions and limits of the study: The quantity of clinical and demographic metadata differed by source and by participant and was supplied without curation.

TCRbeta CDR3 regions were amplified from genomic DNA by means of the immunoSEQ Assay, a bias-controlled multiplex PCR. The study's processing was this. Within the assay, amplification of reference gene primers was used to estimate how many nucleated cells each sample contained. To quantify the absolute abundance of each unique TCRbeta CDR3 rearrangement, sequence reads were collapsed and filtered. For each sample, productive Simpson clonality was calculated by taking the square root of Simpson's diversity index across productive rearrangements. TCRdb limited this immuneACCESS table to in-frame rearrangements with V and J called. A share of clones is missing; checked studies link under half to unresolved V genes, and the rest is unexplained. The V and J calls and the clone size are those of that table, but D and trimming were determined from the DNA. The sample data list 150,000 or so clones, and around 81% of these were observed just once. The ten most abundant clones make up approximately 11% of the sample.

The collaborating institutions used their own protocols to collect whole blood in K2EDTA tubes. Collaborator samples were shipped for TCRbeta analysis as frozen whole blood, isolated PBMCs, or DNA extracted from either sample type. Notes on this clone: Its antigen has not been determined. No base-level quality is on record; no much larger clone is a single base apart.

Its CDR3 holds 17 amino acids, cysteine through phenylalanine. Only the CDR3 DNA stays, 51 bases, in frame from base 1. From a lookup of the germline V gene, CDR1 and CDR2 are MGHRA and YSYEKL. V has 0 bases trimmed and J has 0 bases trimmed; junction bases matching no gene number 4. The sample was peripheral blood. The chain is made from TRBV4-1 and TRBJ2-7; TRBD2 aligns with 11 central bases. This TCR derives from a man between 60 and 75 years old with active or convalescent COVID-19. The CDR3 in this case is CASSQDRLAGGSYEQYF. The DNA sequence reads TGCGCCAGCAGCCAAGATCGGCTAGCGGGGGGCTCCTACGAGCAGTACTTC.